This TCR beta chain was sequenced in a study of cytomegalovirus exposure and HLA in healthy donors. Only one count was recorded for this clone. Antigen specificity is unknown. Profiling relied on immunoSEQ multiplex PCR, and the TCRdb table lists in-frame clones only, not all of them. The table has roughly 270,000 clones, over 75% seen once. Study-wide points: The study labeled roughly 160 TCR beta chains cytomegalovirus-associated.

Sequencing was done on a sample of PBMCs. This sequence originates from a woman between 18 and 30 years old in good health and CMV-seronegative.

The CDR3 DNA reads TGTGCCAGCAGTGAACTGGCAGGGATGCAAGAGACCCAGTACTTC. Its translation: CASSELAGMQETQYF. The chain couples TRBV6-1 to TRBJ2-5; possibly TRBD1 for D (5 bases). This CDR3 has 15 residues. From germline, CDR1 is MNHNS and CDR2 SASEGT. V was pared by 2 bases and J by 2 bases, with 12 bases between.